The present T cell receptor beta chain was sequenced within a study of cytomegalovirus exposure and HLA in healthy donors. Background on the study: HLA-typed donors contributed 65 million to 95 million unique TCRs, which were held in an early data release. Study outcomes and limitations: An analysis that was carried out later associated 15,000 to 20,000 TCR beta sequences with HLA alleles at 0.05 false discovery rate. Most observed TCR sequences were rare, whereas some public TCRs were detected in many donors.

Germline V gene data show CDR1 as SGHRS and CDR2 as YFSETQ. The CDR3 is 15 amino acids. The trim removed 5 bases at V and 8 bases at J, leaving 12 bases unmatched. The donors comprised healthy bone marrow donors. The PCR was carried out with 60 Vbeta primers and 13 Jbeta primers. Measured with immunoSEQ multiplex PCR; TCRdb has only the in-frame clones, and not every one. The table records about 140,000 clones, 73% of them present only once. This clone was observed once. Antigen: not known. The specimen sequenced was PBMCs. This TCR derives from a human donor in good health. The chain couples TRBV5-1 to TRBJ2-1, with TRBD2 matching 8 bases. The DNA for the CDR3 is TGCGCCAGCAGACGAGGACTAGCAGGGACCGATGAGCAGTTCTTC. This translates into CASRRGLAGTDEQFF.